This paragraph covers one TCR beta chain sequence. CDR1 and CDR2 (germline): LGHNA, YNFKEQ. This CDR3 is built from 13 residues. J was trimmed by 7 bases and V by 4 bases; bases with no gene match: 6. This entry belongs to a study of blood T cell repertoires in COVID-19. Whole-study context: There were acute and convalescent COVID-19 samples, and they came from the United States, Italy and Spain. T cells, B-cell-depleted T cells, or PBMCs provided the cDNA or gDNA that served as material.

Repertoires were generated with immunoSEQ multiplex PCR, while TCRdb's copy carries only in-frame clones and drops some. Here the sample spans tens of thousands of clones, around 86% being singletons. The material sequenced was peripheral blood. The sequence derives from a man in his fifties or sixties with active COVID-19. V usage is TRBV4-2 and J usage is TRBJ1-1, with TRBD1 matching 7 bases. CDR3 nucleotide sequence: TGTGCCAGCAGCCGCGAGACAGGGTTTGAAGCTTTCTTT. Translating gives CASSRETGFEAFF.